Listed below are T cell receptor beta chains from one sample, sequenced in a study of shared clonotypes between healthy human individuals. Using immunoSEQ multiplex PCR, the repertoire was profiled, and TCRdb retains in-frame clones only, with some absent. The profile shows about 1.9 million clones, 93% of them singletons. Sequencing was carried out using naive CD8+ T cells from PBMCs. These receptors were taken from a young man in good health. Some clones in this sample may be carry-over from other donors' samples. The CDR3 runs from the conserved cysteine through the conserved F or W. A D gene is named only where the DNA matches it firmly.

v_gene: TRBV30; d_gene: NA; j_gene: TRBJ1-2; CDR3nt: TGTGCCTGGAGTGTGGCTCGGTGGGGGTCTAACTATGGCTACACCTTC; CDR3aa: CAWSVARWGSNYGYTF
v_gene: TRBV9; d_gene: NA; j_gene: TRBJ2-2; CDR3nt: TGTGCCAGCAGTGAACCGAGTCGCAGGGAGCTGTTTTTT; CDR3aa: CASSEPSRRELFF
v_gene: TRBV29-1; d_gene: NA; j_gene: TRBJ1-4; CDR3nt: TGCAGCGCCCTGGGGCGGGGTAATGAAAAACTGTTTTTT; CDR3aa: CSALGRGNEKLFF
v_gene: TRBV28; d_gene: NA; j_gene: TRBJ2-3; CDR3nt: TGTGCCAGCAGTTTGGGATCCACGAGATCCGATACGCAGTATTTT; CDR3aa: CASSLGSTRSDTQYF
v_gene: TRBV7-9; d_gene: NA; j_gene: TRBJ2-2; CDR3nt: TGTGCCAGCAGCGTCCGAGGAGGAGCCGGGGAGCTGTTTTTT; CDR3aa: CASSVRGGAGELFF
v_gene: TRBV15; d_gene: TRBD1; j_gene: TRBJ1-5; CDR3nt: TGTGCCACCAGCGAACGGGACAGGGGGCAGGGATTCGCTCAGCCCCAGCATTTT; CDR3aa: CATSERDRGQGFAQPQHF
v_gene: TRBV11-2; d_gene: NA; j_gene: TRBJ2-7; CDR3nt: TGTGCCAGCAGCCCCGGGATGGACGAGCAGTACTTC; CDR3aa: CASSPGMDEQYF
v_gene: TRBV19; d_gene: NA; j_gene: TRBJ1-5; CDR3nt: TGTGCCAGTAGTGACCGGGGTTTAGACAGGTCGCATCAGCCCCAGCATTTT; CDR3aa: CASSDRGLDRSHQPQHF
v_gene: TRBV13; d_gene: NA; j_gene: TRBJ2-2; CDR3nt: TGTGCCAGCAGCTTAAGGGCAGGTTCGAACACCGGGGAGCTGTTTTTT; CDR3aa: CASSLRAGSNTGELFF
v_gene: TRBV27; d_gene: NA; j_gene: TRBJ1-5; CDR3nt: TGTGCCAGCAGTTTACTCGGGGTTAGCAATCAGCCCCAGCATTTT; CDR3aa: CASSLLGVSNQPQHF
v_gene: TRBV19; d_gene: TRBD1; j_gene: TRBJ1-2; CDR3nt: TGTGCCACCGATCAGACAGGGGCCTATGGCTACACCTTC; CDR3aa: CATDQTGAYGYTF
v_gene: TRBV5-6; d_gene: NA; j_gene: TRBJ1-1; CDR3nt: TGTGCCAGCAGCCCCGGACAGCTTGAAGCTTTCTTT; CDR3aa: CASSPGQLEAFF
v_gene: TRBV6-5; d_gene: TRBD1; j_gene: TRBJ1-1; CDR3nt: TGTGCCAGCAGTTACCAGGGGGTTGGCGAAGCTTTCTTT; CDR3aa: CASSYQGVGEAFF
v_gene: TRBV7-9; d_gene: TRBD2; j_gene: TRBJ2-5; CDR3nt: TGTGCCAGCAGCTTAGCTACTAGCGGGAGTGAGACCCAGTACTTC; CDR3aa: CASSLATSGSETQYF
v_gene: TRBV21-1; d_gene: NA; j_gene: TRBJ1-3; CDR3nt: TGTGCCAGTTTGGCCCCTCCGTTTTCTGGAAACACCATATATTTT; CDR3aa: CASLAPPFSGNTIYF
v_gene: TRBV6-5; d_gene: NA; j_gene: TRBJ2-7; CDR3nt: TGTGCCAGCAGTGCCTCTGGTGCGCCATTCACCGAGCAGTACTTC; CDR3aa: CASSASGAPFTEQYF
v_gene: TRBV27; d_gene: TRBD2; j_gene: TRBJ2-7; CDR3nt: TGTGCCAGCAGTCCTCCCCTAACTAGCGGCAGCTCCTACGAGCAGTACTTC; CDR3aa: CASSPPLTSGSSYEQYF
v_gene: TRBV27; d_gene: NA; j_gene: TRBJ2-7; CDR3nt: TGTGCCAGCAGCCATTCTCTTGGGGGGAGCGAGCAGTACTTC; CDR3aa: CASSHSLGGSEQYF
v_gene: TRBV28; d_gene: NA; j_gene: TRBJ1-3; CDR3nt: TGTGCCAGCAGCAACTCGCCGGGAAACACCATATATTTT; CDR3aa: CASSNSPGNTIYF
v_gene: TRBV25-1; d_gene: NA; j_gene: TRBJ1-3; CDR3nt: TGTGCCAGCACTCCCGGGGGGAGAAGCACCATATATTTT; CDR3aa: CASTPGGRSTIYF
v_gene: TRBV5-8; d_gene: NA; j_gene: TRBJ1-1; CDR3nt: TGTGCCAGCTCCTGGGGGGTGAACACTGAAGCTTTCTTT; CDR3aa: CASSWGVNTEAFF
v_gene: TRBV7-6; d_gene: NA; j_gene: TRBJ2-5; CDR3nt: TGTGCCAGCAGCTCTGGACACCTTAACCAAGAGACCCAGTACTTC; CDR3aa: CASSSGHLNQETQYF